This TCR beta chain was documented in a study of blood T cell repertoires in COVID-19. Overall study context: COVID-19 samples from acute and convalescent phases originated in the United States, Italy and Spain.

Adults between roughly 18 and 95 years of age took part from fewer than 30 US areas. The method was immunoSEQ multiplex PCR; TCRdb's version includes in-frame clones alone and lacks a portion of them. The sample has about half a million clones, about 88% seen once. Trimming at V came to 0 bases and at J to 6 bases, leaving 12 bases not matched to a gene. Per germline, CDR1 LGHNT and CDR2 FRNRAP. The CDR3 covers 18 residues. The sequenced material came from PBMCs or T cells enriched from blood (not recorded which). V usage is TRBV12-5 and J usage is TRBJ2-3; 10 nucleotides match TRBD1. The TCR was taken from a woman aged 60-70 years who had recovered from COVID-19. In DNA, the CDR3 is TGTGCTAGTGGTTTGGTAATAATAGGGACAGGGGATCGGGATACGCAGTATTTT. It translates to CASGLVIIGTGDRDTQYF.